The next 9 T cell receptor beta chains were all read from a single sample in a study of blood T cells in healthy people across ages. Then a second PCR, running about 7 to 11 cycles, was carried out with a sample-barcoded 5' primer and a J-beta primer mix. TCRdb re-derived calls from the 5' RACE reads in MiXCR, one entry per CDR3 protein. The sample has roughly 800,000 distinct CDR3 sequences, more than 25% seen once. Another study also made use of these data, one on T cells of mothers and their children.

The sample comprised blood. The receptors were sampled from a boy aged 5-17 years in good health.

This clonotype was found a few times. The chain links TRBV9 to TRBJ2-3; a possible D gene is TRBD2 (5 bases). Germline V gene sequence: CDR1 SGDLS, CDR2 YYNGEE. This CDR3 is built from 16 residues. V shed 3 bases and J shed 2 bases, with 16 bases lying between them. CDR3 bases: TGTGCCAGCAGCGAGGGAACTAGGGATTACACAGATACGCAGTATTTT. Protein product: CASSEGTRDYTDTQYF. Filled out from reference TRBV9 and TRBJ2-3, the complete variable domain reads DSGVTQTPKHLITATGQRVTLRCSPRSGDLSVYWYQQSLDQGLQFLIQYYNGEERAKGNILERFSAQQFPDLHSELNLSSLELGDSALYFCASSEGTRDYTDTQYFGPGTRLTVL.

This clonotype turned up a few times. This rearrangement joins TRBV9 to TRBJ2-1; 7 nucleotides match TRBD2. Germline CDR1 SGDLS, CDR2 YYNGEE. CDR3 length: 15 amino acids. Unmatched junction bases numbered 4, after V lost 1 base and J lost 3 bases. CDR3 DNA: TGTGCCAGCAGCGTACAGGCGGGAGACTACAATGAGCAGTTCTTC. Its protein is CASSVQAGDYNEQFF.

This clonotype has only a few counts. The genes are TRBV20-1 and TRBJ1-6; no definite D call. Germline-derived CDR1 and CDR2 are DFQATT and SNEGSKA (reference sequence). The V end lost 0 bases, the J end lost 5 bases, and 14 bases lay between the germline ends. The CDR3 runs to 16 residues. This CDR3 reads CSARDRRRTDNSPLHF. For the CDR3, the DNA is TGCAGTGCTAGAGACCGCCGTCGAACCGATAATTCACCCCTCCACTTT.

V and J are TRBV29-1 and TRBJ1-2, with D hard to call. Germline assignment: CDR1 SQVTM and CDR2 ANQGSEA. V shed 4 bases and J shed 2 bases, with 5 bases lying between them. The length of the CDR3 is 11 residues. The DNA for the CDR3 is TGCAGCGTTGGTACGAACTATGGCTACACCTTC. It encodes CSVGTNYGYTF. The variable domain in full, with the rest retrieved from reference TRBV29-1 and TRBJ1-2, is SAVISQKPSRDICQRGTSLTIQCQVDSQVTMMFWYRQQPGQSLTLIATANQGSEATYESGFVIDKFPISRPNLTFSTLTVSNMSPEDSSIYLCSVGTNYGYTFGSGTRLTVV.

This clonotype was seen a handful of times. The rearrangement joins TRBV10-1 to TRBJ2-5; 7 bases line up with TRBD2. The germline CDR1 and CDR2 sequences are WNHNN and SYGVQD (reference sequence). J was trimmed by 4 bases and V by 0 bases; bases with no gene match: 2. This CDR3 comprises 14 residues. The CDR3, as DNA: TGCGCCAGCAGTGAGTCAGGCGGGAGAGAGACCCAGTACTTC. It codes for CASSESGGRETQYF.

The gene calls are TRBV20-1 and TRBJ1-1; D uncertain. The CDR3 has 10 amino acids. CDR1 and CDR2 from the germline V gene are DFQATT and SNEGSKA (reference sequence). The CDR3 reads CRPAEPEAFF. The CDR3 nucleotides read TGCAGGCCGGCCGAACCTGAAGCTTTCTTT.

This clonotype was detected a few times. The V gene is TRBV6-5, the J gene TRBJ2-1; D is perhaps TRBD1 (6 bases). This CDR3 comprises 13 residues. V gave up 0 bases and J gave up 12 bases, with 12 bases separating them. The germline gives CDR1 MNHEY, CDR2 SVGAGI. This CDR3 reads CASSYSTGMGQFF. The CDR3 nucleotides are TGTGCCAGCAGTTACTCAACAGGGATGGGGCAGTTCTTC.

This clonotype appeared a few times. One junction end does not reproduce the germline sequence, and a read error may be involved. This chain links TRBV4-2 with TRBJ2-6; 9 bases fit TRBD1. This CDR3 comprises 17 residues. Germline-derived CDR1 and CDR2 are LGHNA and YNFKEQ. The CDR3 spells CASSQGTGTSGANVLTF. The CDR3 DNA is TGTGCCAGCAGTCAAGGGACAGGGACCTCTGGGGCCAACGTCCTGACTTTC.

The CDR3 nucleotides read TGCAGTGCTCGGAAGGGGGGACTAACCTACGAGCAGTACTTC. This codes for CSARKGGLTYEQYF. V is TRBV20-1 and J is TRBJ2-7; D perhaps matches TRBD2 (7 bases). This CDR3 has 14 amino acids. CDR1 is DFQATT, CDR2 SNEGSKA, per germline (reference sequence). The germline V and J ends were trimmed by 5 bases and 2 bases, with 16 bases remaining between them.